The rows below give T cell receptor beta chains drawn from one sample of a study of shared clonotypes between healthy human individuals. Assay: immunoSEQ multiplex PCR; the TCRdb copy retains only in-frame clones and omits some. The sample yields around 940,000 clones, less than 85% seen once. Input material: memory CD4+ T cells sorted from blood. These receptors were obtained from a man aged 18 to 30 in good health. The CDR3 runs from the conserved cysteine through the conserved F or W.

cdr3_aa,v_call
CASSFASRDRGGGRQFF,TRBV7-9
CASREETQYF,TRBV6-5
CASSLDGLAGETLLSTDTQYF,TRBV13
CASSTTGNTEAFF,TRBV25-1
CASSAIRDREGEQYF,TRBV18
CASSIQGNNEKLFF,TRBV19
CASSVSLASQETQYF,TRBV9
CASSQDRGFQETQYF,TRBV4-3
CASSPLQGTEAFF,TRBV5-5
CAWSIQVNTEAFF,TRBV30
CASSLGQGSDSPLHF,TRBV9
CASSWGGTELSPLHF,TRBV5-1